The sequence of this T cell receptor (beta chain) was determined in a study of Graves' ophthalmopathy and Graves' hyperthyroidism. Concerning this clonotype: A read error may explain this, as a much larger clone is one base away.

Beta-chain TCR CDR3 regions were amplified from RNA transcripts. An initial RT-PCR round employing HTBI primers preceded a second-round multiplex PCR. TCRdb reprocessed the multiplex PCR reads with MiXCR, giving one entry per CDR3 protein. The sample includes around 1.1 million distinct CDR3 sequences, about two fifths of them seen just once. Germline V gene lookup returns CDR1 ENHRY and CDR2 SYGVKD. This CDR3 is built from 12 residues. Sequencing was performed on peripheral blood or thyroid tissue (not recorded which). This clonotype was obtained from an adult man with Graves' hyperthyroidism. The rearrangement joins TRBV10-3 to TRBJ1-1; D unresolved. The CDR3 nucleotides read TGTGCCAGCACTTGGTCGGGCACTGAATCTTTCTTT. Protein sequence: CASTWSGTESFF.